The TCR beta chain under discussion was sequenced for a study of shared clonotypes between healthy human individuals. Study-level results: Some clonotypes were shared by all four sorted-subset donors, while others were not shared. The non-shared ones had lower generation probabilities than the shared ones. For sorted subsets, rarefaction showed incomplete sequencing despite large depth. The study sampled only blood, and tissue repertoires likely differ.

Sequencing was performed with immunoSEQ multiplex PCR; in TCRdb, only in-frame clones are kept and a portion is missing. The sample contains 2 million to 2.5 million clones, just under 95% of which appear only once. Points on this clone: Its antigen is not known.

Germline assignment: CDR1 SGHTA and CDR2 FQGNSA. This CDR3 has 14 amino acids. V gave up 5 bases and J gave up 8 bases, with 13 bases separating them. The chain links TRBV7-2 to TRBJ1-6, with unresolved D. Sequenced input: naive CD4+ T cells from PBMCs. Subset denoted: CD45RA+ positively selected. The sequence came from a man between 18 and 35 years old in good health. Some clones in this sample may be carry-over from other donors' samples. The CDR3 is CASSLGLSYSPLHF. The CDR3 DNA reads as TGTGCCAGCAGCCTTGGACTTTCCTATTCACCCCTCCACTTT.